Shown below are 17 T cell receptor beta chains from a single sample sequenced in a study of OX40 agonist ivuxolimab in advanced cancers. The assay was immunoSEQ multiplex PCR, and TCRdb's table has in-frame clones only and misses some. The sample holds 77,000 or so clones; 85% to 95% are singletons and the top ten take approximately 20%. The sample consisted of CD4+ or CD8+ T cells sorted from blood, taken in a trial of the OX40 agonist ivuxolimab. These receptors all stem from an adult with an advanced solid tumor such as melanoma, head and neck, liver or kidney cancer.

This rearrangement joins TRBV2 to TRBJ1-1; possibly TRBD1 for D (6 bases). From germline, CDR1 is SNHLY and CDR2 FYNNEI. This CDR3 contains 14 residues. V lost 7 bases and J 1 base, leaving 13 bases between the germline ends. The CDR3 loop is CASKSTGGNTEAFF. The CDR3 DNA is TGTGCCAGCAAATCGACAGGAGGGAACACTGAAGCTTTCTTT.

The rearrangement uses TRBV27 and TRBJ1-1; tentatively, D is TRBD1 (5 bases). The germline V gene encodes CDR1 MNHEY and CDR2 SMNVEV (reference sequence). CDR3 length equals 15 residues. The germline V and J ends were trimmed by 1 base and 3 bases, with 12 bases remaining between them. Here the CDR3 reads CASSLYGAGDTEAFF. CDR3 in DNA: TGTGCCAGCAGTTTATACGGGGCGGGGGACACTGAAGCTTTCTTT.

V and J are TRBV11-2 and TRBJ1-2, with a possible D match to TRBD1 (6 bases). CDR1 and CDR2 (germline): SGHAT, FQNNGV. Trimming pared 10 bases from V and 5 bases from J, leaving 26 bases between. CDR3 length equals 16 residues. The DNA of the CDR3 is TGTGCCACCCTAGACTACAGGATCCAAACAGGGTATGGCTACACCTTC. This encodes CATLDYRIQTGYGYTF. The full variable domain, completed using reference TRBV11-2 and TRBJ1-2, is EAGVAQSPRYKIIEKRQSVAFWCNPISGHATLYWYQQILGQGPKLLIQFQNNGVVDDSQLPKDRFSAERLKGVDSTLKIQPAKLEDSAVYLCATLDYRIQTGYGYTFGSGTRLTVV.

The V call is TRBV6-5, the J call TRBJ1-1; D is perhaps TRBD1 (5 bases). Germline V lookup: CDR1 MNHEY, CDR2 SVGAGI. With 4 bases removed from V and 1 base from J, the gap between germline ends came to 13 bases. CDR3 length: 15 amino acids. CDR3 bases: TGTGCCAGCAGTTTATCACCCGGGGCGAACACTGAAGCTTTCTTT. Amino acids: CASSLSPGANTEAFF.

This clone has a single count. This sequence joins TRBV4-2 and TRBJ2-2; no clear D gene. The V and J ends lost 0 bases and 6 bases respectively, with 11 bases between them. Germline V lookup: CDR1 LGHNA, CDR2 YNFKEQ. The CDR3 is 15 amino acids. The chain's CDR3 is CASSQEEFSAGELFF. In DNA, the CDR3 is TGTGCCAGCAGCCAAGAAGAGTTCTCGGCCGGGGAGCTGTTTTTT.

The J gene is TRBJ1-2, the V gene TRBV6-5; D perhaps matches TRBD1 (5 bases). There are 16 residues in the CDR3. Germline CDR1 and CDR2: MNHEY and SVGAGI. V was trimmed by 2 bases and J by 7 bases, leaving 20 bases between them. The CDR3 nucleotides are TGTGCCAGCAGTTACAGAGATCATGACAGTCTTCCTGGCTACACCTTC. Translating gives CASSYRDHDSLPGYTF.

V usage is TRBV19 and J usage is TRBJ2-3; the match to TRBD2 covers 12 bases. The CDR3 extends over 16 amino acids. V trimming: 3 bases; J trimming: 0 bases; junction bases outside the gene matches: 1. The V gene's germline CDR1 is LNHDA and CDR2 SQIVND (reference sequence). The CDR3 reads CASSMGTSGSTDTQYF. The CDR3 DNA follows: TGTGCCAGTAGTATGGGGACTAGCGGGAGCACAGATACGCAGTATTTT.

This chain uses TRBV6-5 with TRBJ2-3; D may be TRBD1 (5 bases). Trimming cost V 7 bases and J 5 bases, with 16 bases left between them. CDR3 size: 14 residues. The germline V gene has CDR1 MNHEY and CDR2 SVGAGI. The CDR3 DNA reads TGTGCCAGCAAGTGGAAGGGGCAGGTAGATACGCAGTATTTT. This gives the protein CASKWKGQVDTQYF.

The V gene is TRBV13, the J gene TRBJ2-7; D is possibly TRBD1 (5 bases). Germline V lookup: CDR1 PRHDT, CDR2 FYEKMQ (reference sequence). The CDR3 covers 13 residues. The V and J ends lost 1 base and 5 bases respectively, with 9 bases between them. For the CDR3, the DNA is TGTGCCAGCAGCTTAGACAGGTTCCACGAGCAGTACTTC. It translates to CASSLDRFHEQYF.

This clone was counted a few times. This rearrangement joins TRBV19 to TRBJ1-1; possibly TRBD1 for D (6 bases). CDR1 is LNHDA and CDR2 is SQIVND in the germline V gene (reference sequence). Trimming took off 1 base at V and 1 base at J, with 7 bases between the two ends. The CDR3 has 14 residues. DNA of the CDR3: TGTGCCAGTAGTATAGGGACAGAGAACACTGAAGCTTTCTTT. Residues: CASSIGTENTEAFF.

The rearrangement links TRBV4-3 to TRBJ2-3, with a possible D match to TRBD2 (5 bases). Germline values: CDR1 LGHNA, CDR2 YSLEER. The CDR3 runs 15 residues. V was shortened by 0 bases and J by 4 bases, with 11 bases between the two germline ends. The CDR3 reads CASSQDLWGADTQYF. CDR3 sequence (DNA): TGCGCCAGCAGCCAAGATCTGTGGGGAGCAGATACGCAGTATTTT.

V and J are TRBV27 and TRBJ2-7, with 9 bases matching TRBD1. The V gene end was trimmed by 3 bases and the J gene end by 6 bases; junction bases not matched to a gene: 12. The length of the CDR3 is 16 residues. CDR1 and CDR2 (germline): MNHEY, SMNVEV (reference sequence). CDR3 DNA sequence: TGTGCCAGCAGTTTGTCGCCCGGGACAGGGATCGGCGAGCAGTACTTC. As protein: CASSLSPGTGIGEQYF.

The CDR3 DNA is TGTGCCAGCAGTTTTATGGGGTTGTCCTACGAGCAGTACTTC. This codes for CASSFMGLSYEQYF. This chain joins TRBV28 and TRBJ2-7; D gene unclear. CDR1 and CDR2 from the germline V gene are MDHEN and SYDVKM. Trimming stripped 3 bases from V and 1 base from J, with 10 bases between. The CDR3 length is 14 residues.

The chain is built from TRBV28 and TRBJ2-1; 9 bases are a match to TRBD2. V shed 1 base, J shed 13 bases, and the junction held 14 bases outside the gene matches. The CDR3 has 16 residues. Germline V CDR1 and CDR2: MDHEN, SYDVKM. The DNA for the CDR3 is TGTGCCAGCAGTTTATTCGGCCAGCCGCGGGAGGGCCGTCAGTTCTTC. Translated: CASSLFGQPREGRQFF.

The chain employs TRBV7-9 and TRBJ2-7; D could derive from TRBD1 or TRBD2 (5 bases each). V shed 5 bases and J shed 3 bases, with 11 bases lying between them. CDR3 length: 13 residues. CDR1 is SEHNR and CDR2 is FQNEAQ in the germline V gene (reference sequence). The CDR3 spells CASSPGTYYEQYF. DNA of the CDR3: TGTGCCAGCAGCCCGGGGACCTACTACGAGCAGTACTTC.

This chain connects TRBV5-6 to TRBJ1-2; D call uncertain. The CDR3 is 13 residues long. Trimming removed 3 bases from V and 8 bases from J, with 14 bases in between. CDR1 and CDR2 from the germline V gene are SGHDT and YYEEEE. The CDR3 reads CASSWGNTAGYTF. The DNA of the CDR3 is TGTGCCAGCAGCTGGGGAAATACGGCCGGCTACACCTTC.

This rearrangement joins TRBV21-1 to TRBJ2-7. TRBV21-1 is a recognized pseudogene. The length of the CDR3 is 13 residues. The CDR3 region is CATPRGRSYEQYF. The CDR3 DNA is TGTGCCACGCCTCGAGGACGGTCCTACGAGCAGTACTTC.